This TCR beta chain was captured by sequencing in a study of blood T cell repertoires in COVID-19 (dated by TCRdb to between 2020 and 2021). For the wider study: Samples covering the acute and convalescent phases of COVID-19 were provided by collaborators in the United States, Italy and Spain. The prospective study material was composed of cDNA or gDNA derived from T cells, B-cell-depleted T cells, or PBMCs. Where available, HLA class I and class II types were obtained from metadata supplied by the sample provider rather than from assay-based typing. A de-identified subject ID, COVID-19 status, age in years and sex were almost always included in the sample metadata. Deeply sampled blood TCRbeta repertoires from subjects exposed to, actively infected with, or recovered from COVID-19 were included in the dataset. Samples were obtained from the ongoing ImmuneRACE study (first 160 participants) and from 1,254 subjects provided by 6 global collaborators. A freely available public database, intended as a resource for researchers studying the immune response to SARS-CoV-2, is where the repertoires were released.

What the research found in general, with its limitations: The quantity of clinical and demographic metadata differed by source and by participant and was supplied without curation.

TCRbeta CDR3 regions were amplified from genomic DNA using the immunoSEQ Assay, a bias-controlled multiplex PCR. Regarding the original processing steps: Within the assay, amplification of reference gene primers was used to estimate how many nucleated cells each sample contained. Sequence reads were collapsed and filtered to measure the absolute abundance of every unique TCRbeta CDR3 rearrangement. For each sample, productive Simpson clonality was calculated by taking the square root of Simpson's diversity index across productive rearrangements. TCRdb holds this immuneACCESS table with in-frame rearrangements only. Some clones are missing; in checked studies, unresolved V genes explain under half, and the rest has no known cause. V, J and clone size derive from that table, while D and trimming were established from the DNA sequence. The sample table shows about 120,000 clones, and approximately 79% are seen once. The ten largest clones represent approximately 16% of the sample.

The CDR3 spans 14 residues, from the cysteine through the phenylalanine. Only the CDR3 DNA stays, 42 bases, in frame from base 1. Based on the germline V gene, the CDR1 and CDR2 sequences are MDHEN and SYDVKM. Relative to germline, V is missing 4 bases and J is missing 4 bases, with 5 bases of the junction outside any gene match. As concerns this clone: Which antigen it targets is not known. The input lacks base qualities; no much larger clone sits a single base away.

The collaborating institutions used their own protocols to collect whole blood in K2EDTA tubes. For TCRbeta analysis, collaborator samples were shipped as frozen whole blood, as isolated PBMCs, or as DNA extracted from either sample type. The clonotype was recovered from a woman aged 80 or older with active or convalescent COVID-19. Rearrangement joined TRBV28 to TRBJ2-3; TRBD2 matches 7 bases in the middle. Material: peripheral blood. The CDR3 is CASSSAAGADTQYF. The DNA is TGTGCCAGCAGTTCCGCGGCGGGAGCAGATACGCAGTATTTT.